This is a list of T cell receptor beta chains from one sample in a study of Ad26.COV2.S vaccination and SARS-CoV-2 variants. Clones were sequenced by immunoSEQ multiplex PCR, and TCRdb holds only the in-frame ones, with some missing. This sample has some 410,000 clones, with over 80% found just once. The material was peripheral blood, obtained in a trial of Ad26.COV2.S vaccine versus placebo. The receptors shown here come from a person aged 18 to 65 who received the Ad26.COV2.S COVID-19 vaccine or a placebo. The CDR3 runs from the conserved cysteine through the conserved F or W.

J gene | V gene | CDR3 protein
TRBJ2-7 | TRBV10-1 | CASSEGAGGLNYEQYF
TRBJ1-1 | TRBV6-5 | CASSYYNFGDTEAFF
TRBJ2-1 | TRBV27 | CASSYWDRVNEQFF
TRBJ1-2 | TRBV3-1/TRBV3-2 | CASSLFDRTNYGYTF
TRBJ2-3 | TRBV6-5 | CASSYSGGSGTDTQYF
TRBJ2-2 | TRBV2 | CASREGASNTGELFF
TRBJ1-2 | TRBV11-3 | CASSLDGSRGYTF
TRBJ2-7 | TRBV28 | CASSTTGTPRWEQYF
TRBJ2-7 | TRBV2 | CASSEIGRGRTGSYEQYF
TRBJ2-1 | TRBV9 | CASSPHEFRGEQFF
TRBJ2-2 | TRBV5-6 | CASSAHVTGELFF
TRBJ2-7 | TRBV6-5 | CASSYGGAGGYEQYF
TRBJ1-5 | TRBV19 | CASSTDGQGGNYGNQPQHF
TRBJ2-7 | TRBV5-6 | CASSLQLNSYEQYF
TRBJ2-1 | TRBV27 | CASSLLTQGGQFF
TRBJ1-1 | TRBV20-1 | CSASHIRGEIPEAFF
TRBJ2-7 | TRBV6-5 | CASSYSRREGYYEQYF
TRBJ2-2 | TRBV7-2 | CASSLSYRGGTGELFF
TRBJ2-5 | TRBV2 | CASSNLGQRNPQETQYF
TRBJ1-2 | TRBV7-9 | CASSSTIGGYTF
TRBJ2-5 | TRBV7-2 | CASSLSRVGETQYF
TRBJ2-1 | TRBV7-2 | CASSLGGGASYNEQFF
TRBJ1-4 | TRBV5-6 | CASSPWTARNEKLFF
TRBJ2-2 | TRBV24-1 | CATSPPSGELFF
TRBJ1-1 | TRBV12-5 | CASGMGRDEAFF